This TCR beta chain originates from a study of technical replicates of blood from several donors. Assay used: immunoSEQ multiplex PCR; TCRdb lists only in-frame clones, some missing. The sample consists of about 100,000 clones, nearly 97% of them appearing once. Germline-derived CDR1 and CDR2 are MNHEY and SVGAGI. The CDR3 is made up of 11 amino acids. With 7 bases removed from V and 4 bases from J, the gap between germline ends came to 8 bases. This clone appeared a single time. Material: T cells isolated from PBMCs. This sequence joins TRBV6-5 and TRBJ2-7, with D unresolved. The TCR comes from a human donor in good health. CDR3 loop: CASIPKYEQYF. The CDR3 DNA reads as TGTGCCAGCATTCCCAAATACGAGCAGTACTTC.